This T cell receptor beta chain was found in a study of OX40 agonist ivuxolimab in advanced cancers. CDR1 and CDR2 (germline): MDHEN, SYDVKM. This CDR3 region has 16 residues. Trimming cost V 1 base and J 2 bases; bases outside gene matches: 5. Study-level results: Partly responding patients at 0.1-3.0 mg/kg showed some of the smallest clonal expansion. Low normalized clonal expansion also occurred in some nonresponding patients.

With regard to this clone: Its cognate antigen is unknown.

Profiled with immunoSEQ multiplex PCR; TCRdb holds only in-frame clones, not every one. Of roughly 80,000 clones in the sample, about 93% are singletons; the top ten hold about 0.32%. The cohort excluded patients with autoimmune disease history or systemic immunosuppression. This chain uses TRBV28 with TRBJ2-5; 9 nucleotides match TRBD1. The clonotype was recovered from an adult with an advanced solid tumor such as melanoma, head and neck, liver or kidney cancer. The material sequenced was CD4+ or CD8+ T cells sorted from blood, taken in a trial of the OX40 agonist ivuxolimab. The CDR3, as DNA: TGTGCCAGCAGTTTATATGGGACAGGGTCTCAAGAGACCCAGTACTTC. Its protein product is CASSLYGTGSQETQYF.